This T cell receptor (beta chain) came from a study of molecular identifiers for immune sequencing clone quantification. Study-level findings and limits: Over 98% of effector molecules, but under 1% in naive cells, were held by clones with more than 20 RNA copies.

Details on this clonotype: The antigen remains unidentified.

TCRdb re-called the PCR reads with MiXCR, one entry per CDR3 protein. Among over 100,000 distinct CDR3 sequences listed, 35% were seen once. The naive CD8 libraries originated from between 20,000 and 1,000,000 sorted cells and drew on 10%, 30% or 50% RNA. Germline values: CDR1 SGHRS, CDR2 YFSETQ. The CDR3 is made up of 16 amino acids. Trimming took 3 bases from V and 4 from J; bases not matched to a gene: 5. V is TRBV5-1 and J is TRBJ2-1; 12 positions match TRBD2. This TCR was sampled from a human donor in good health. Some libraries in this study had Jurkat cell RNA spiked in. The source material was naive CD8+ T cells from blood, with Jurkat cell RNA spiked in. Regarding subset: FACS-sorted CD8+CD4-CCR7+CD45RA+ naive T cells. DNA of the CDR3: TGCGCCAGCAGCTCTAGCGGGAGGGCCTTGTACAATGAGCAGTTCTTC. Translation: CASSSSGRALYNEQFF.